One and the same sample provided the 6 T cell receptor beta chains below, sequenced in a study of blood T cell repertoires in COVID-19. Measured with immunoSEQ multiplex PCR; TCRdb has only the in-frame clones, and not every one. The profile shows a few hundred thousand clones, 89% of them singletons. Sample: peripheral blood. The receptors were sampled from a woman younger than 45 with COVID-19, enrolled during active disease.

This chain joins TRBV9 and TRBJ2-1; tentative D call: TRBD2 (5 bases). The germline V and J ends were trimmed by 0 bases and 10 bases, with 17 bases remaining between them. This CDR3 has 15 amino acids. From germline, CDR1 is SGDLS and CDR2 YYNGEE. The CDR3 region has the DNA TGTGCCAGCAGCGTAGCGGCAGGATCTACGGGAGAGCAGTTCTTC. It encodes CASSVAAGSTGEQFF.

J is TRBJ2-1 and V is TRBV19; D is possibly TRBD2 (5 bases). V lost 8 bases to trimming and J lost 8 bases, with 22 bases between them. This CDR3 spans 15 amino acids. CDR1 is LNHDA and CDR2 is SQIVND in the germline V gene (reference sequence). The CDR3 sequence: CASAQFGSGLDEQFF. For the CDR3, the DNA is TGTGCCAGTGCCCAATTTGGGTCTGGACTCGATGAGCAGTTCTTC.

The genes are TRBV27 and TRBJ1-1; D unresolved. The length of the CDR3 is 11 residues. Germline values: CDR1 MNHEY, CDR2 SMNVEV (reference sequence). V lost 6 bases to trimming and J lost 4 bases, with 6 bases between them. The CDR3: CASRSSTEAFF. CDR3 DNA: TGTGCCAGCAGATCGAGCACTGAAGCTTTCTTT.

The rearrangement joins TRBV10-3 to TRBJ2-3; D may be TRBD2 (5 bases). Trimming took 2 bases from V and 0 from J, leaving 9 bases between them. The CDR3 has 15 amino acids. CDR1 is ENHRY and CDR2 is SYGVKD in the germline V gene. This CDR3 is CAISERAESTDTQYF. The CDR3 nucleotides are TGTGCCATCAGTGAGAGAGCGGAGAGCACAGATACGCAGTATTTT.

This clone was seen only a few times. At one boundary the junction diverges from the germline segment, which might be a read error. V and J are TRBV29-1 and TRBJ2-1; 7 bases agree with TRBD2. CDR1 is SQVTM, CDR2 ANQGSEA, per germline. The CDR3 has 14 amino acids. CDR3 nucleotides: TGCAGCGCTGAAGTAAAGAGCGGGACTGGTGAGCAGTTCTTC. It specifies CSAEVKSGTGEQFF.

The J gene is TRBJ2-1, the V gene TRBV29-1; D might be TRBD2 (6 bases). From germline, CDR1 is SQVTM and CDR2 ANQGSEA. Trimming took off 5 bases at V and 3 bases at J, with 14 bases between the two ends. The CDR3 spans 14 residues. The CDR3 DNA sequence: TGCAGCGTTCCTTTAGCGGCCCACTACAATGAGCAGTTCTTC. Residues: CSVPLAAHYNEQFF.